This T cell receptor (beta chain) was observed in a study of CD8+ T cells in alopecia areata. General study findings and limits: Scalp lesions, especially in alopecia totalis/universalis, had higher clonality than normal scalp.

Reverse transcription of extracted RNA yielded cDNA, which provided the sequencing template. This table comes from immunoSEQ multiplex PCR, and its TCRdb copy is limited to in-frame clones, with some not included. Among around 270,000 clones listed, 58% were seen once. Treatment indicated: oral pan-JAK inhibitor, 5-10 mg twice daily. Points on this clone: Its target is unknown.

The germline V and J ends were trimmed by 8 bases and 5 bases, with 12 bases remaining between them. This CDR3 is 11 amino acids long. The germline gives CDR1 SQVTM, CDR2 ANQGSEA. The sample in question was CD4+ T cells sorted from blood, obtained at week 24, from a patient treated with tofacitinib. The chain recombines TRBV29-1 with TRBJ2-5; D is ambiguous. The TCR sequence derives from a human donor with alopecia areata. CDR3: CSIWTLETQYF. DNA of the CDR3: TGCAGCATTTGGACCTTGGAGACCCAGTACTTC.